Listed here are 30 T cell receptor beta chains from one sample, sequenced in a study of T-cell reconstitution after alpha-beta-depleted transplantation in children. Unique molecular identifiers were used to barcode this TCRbeta library. Using its own MiXCR run on the PCR reads, TCRdb lists one record per CDR3 protein. This table has about 470,000 distinct CDR3 sequences, 43% appearing once. The sample was PBMCs, taken before TCRalphabeta/CD19-depleted stem cell transplant. All receptors derive from a girl aged 2-10 years with aplastic anemia, due to receive a stem cell transplant.

This chain joins TRBV7-9 and TRBJ2-2, with D tentatively TRBD2 (7 bases). Germline loops: CDR1 SEHNR, CDR2 FQNEAQ (reference sequence). The V end was cut by 0 bases, the J end by 5 bases, with 16 bases between. CDR3 length equals 17 residues. As DNA, the CDR3 is TGTGCCAGCAGCTTAGCACCGGGGGGCTTCCGAACCGGGGAGCTGTTTTTT. As protein: CASSLAPGGFRTGELFF.

V gene TRBV29-1 combines with J gene TRBJ2-7; no definite D call. CDR3 length equals 13 residues. V lost 6 bases to trimming and J lost 0 bases, with 12 bases between them. Germline loops: CDR1 SQVTM, CDR2 ANQGSEA. The CDR3 loop reads CSVAGLHSYEQYF. The DNA for the CDR3 is TGCAGCGTCGCAGGTCTCCACTCCTACGAGCAGTACTTC.

This clonotype came up once. The chain links TRBV15 to TRBJ2-1, with 8 positions matching TRBD2. The CDR3 totals 14 residues. Germline V gene data show CDR1 as LNHNV and CDR2 as YYDKDF (reference sequence). V shed 9 bases, J shed 6 bases, and the junction held 10 bases outside the gene matches. CDR3 amino acids: CATRNGGGSNEQFF. The DNA for the CDR3 is TGTGCCACGCGCAATGGCGGGGGGTCCAATGAGCAGTTCTTC.

The chain recombines TRBV5-1 with TRBJ2-7; D possibly uses TRBD1 or TRBD2 (5 bases each). V lost 0 bases and J 3 bases, leaving 16 bases between the germline ends. CDR3 length equals 16 residues. The germline V gene has CDR1 SGHRS and CDR2 YFSETQ. The DNA of the CDR3 is TGCGCCAGCAGCTTGGGGCAGGGTGGAGACTACTACGAGCAGTACTTC. Amino acid sequence: CASSLGQGGDYYEQYF.

The V gene is TRBV27, the J gene TRBJ2-2; 14 bases are a match to TRBD2. The V gene end was trimmed by 0 bases and the J gene end by 5 bases; junction bases not matched to a gene: 14. Per the germline V gene, CDR1 is MNHEY and CDR2 is SMNVEV (reference sequence). The CDR3 has 21 amino acids. This CDR3 is CASSLSLTRLAGGPGTGELFF. The CDR3 DNA follows: TGTGCCAGCAGTTTATCCCTAACCCGACTAGCGGGAGGGCCGGGTACCGGGGAGCTGTTTTTT.

The chain links TRBV20-1 to TRBJ2-7, with D tentatively TRBD1 (6 bases). CDR1 and CDR2 (germline): DFQATT, SNEGSKA (reference sequence). The CDR3 is made up of 14 amino acids. V gave up 5 bases and J gave up 0 bases, with 14 bases separating them. This CDR3 is CSAGRDTSSYEQYF. The CDR3 DNA sequence: TGCAGTGCTGGCCGGGACACCAGCTCCTACGAGCAGTACTTC.

This chain joins TRBV7-2 and TRBJ2-3; 9 positions match TRBD2. CDR1 and CDR2 from the germline V gene are SGHTA and FQGNSA. J gave up 0 bases and V 5 bases, and 9 bases lay outside the gene matches. The CDR3 contains 17 residues. This CDR3 reads CASSPPGRGGSTDTQYF. The CDR3 bases are TGTGCCAGCAGCCCCCCAGGGCGGGGGGGAAGCACAGATACGCAGTATTTT.

This clonotype was recorded a few times. The genes are TRBV21-1 and TRBJ1-1. TRBV21-1 is a listed pseudogene. CDR3 length: 15 residues. CDR3 protein: CQTKSEEGPTYEAFF. CDR3 bases: TGTCAAACAAAATCCGAGGAAGGCCCGACTTATGAAGCTTTCTTT.

The CDR3 DNA reads as TGCAGCGTCGAGGGTCGAGTCAACAATGAGCAGTTCTTC. Translated: CSVEGRVNNEQFF. This sequence joins TRBV29-1 and TRBJ2-1; tentative D call: TRBD2 (5 bases). The ends were cut back, 6 bases at V and 5 bases at J, with 14 bases in the middle. Germline values: CDR1 SQVTM, CDR2 ANQGSEA. The CDR3 extends over 13 amino acids.

The chain links TRBV5-1 to TRBJ2-5; D is perhaps TRBD1 or TRBD2 (5 bases each). The length of the CDR3 is 15 residues. The germline V gene has CDR1 SGHRS and CDR2 YFSETQ. Trimming shortened V by 4 bases and J by 5 bases, and 18 bases separated the two germline ends. CDR3: CASSVGTGIRETQYF. The CDR3, as DNA: TGCGCCAGCAGCGTAGGGACGGGGATTAGGGAGACCCAGTACTTC. The entire variable domain, with the rest obtained from reference TRBV5-1 and TRBJ2-5, is as follows: KAGVTQTPRYLIKTRGQQVTLSCSPISGHRSVSWYQQTPGQGLQFLFEYFSETQRNKGNFPGRFSGRQFSNSRSEMNVSTLELGDSALYLCASSVGTGIRETQYFGPGTRLLVL.

At least ten counts were recorded for this clonotype. J is TRBJ1-4 and V is TRBV12-3 or TRBV12-4; D is possibly TRBD1 (5 bases). The CDR3 spans 14 residues. The V and J ends lost 0 bases and 8 bases respectively, with 10 bases between them. This chain's CDR3 is CASSLAQGGEKLFF. The CDR3 DNA sequence: TGTGCCAGCAGTTTAGCGCAGGGAGGCGAAAAACTGTTTTTT.

J is TRBJ2-5 and V is TRBV12-3 or TRBV12-4, with TRBD2 matching 10 bases. The CDR3 runs to 15 residues. Losses at the gene ends were 3 bases for V and 3 bases for J; bases not matched to a gene: 4. The CDR3 DNA follows: TGTGCCAGCAGTTTTCTCCTAGCGGGGGAAGAGACCCAGTACTTC. It translates to CASSFLLAGEETQYF.

This chain links TRBV29-1 with TRBJ1-2, with D tentatively TRBD1 (6 bases). The V and J ends lost 4 bases and 7 bases respectively, with 16 bases between them. CDR1 SQVTM and CDR2 ANQGSEA come from the germline V gene. This CDR3 is 13 amino acids long. Here the CDR3 reads CSVGGGGGTGYTF. The CDR3 nucleotides are TGCAGCGTTGGAGGGGGTGGAGGGACTGGCTACACCTTC.

V gene TRBV29-1 combines with J gene TRBJ2-1; possible D gene TRBD1, 6 bases. The V gene's germline CDR1 is SQVTM and CDR2 ANQGSEA. The CDR3 loop spans 14 amino acids. The V gene lost 7 bases and the J gene lost 8 bases, with 21 bases spanning the gap. The CDR3 is CSARNRDEGYEQFF. The CDR3 DNA reads as TGCAGCGCCAGAAACAGGGACGAGGGGTATGAGCAGTTCTTC.

The chain combines TRBV4-1 with TRBJ2-3, with TRBD1 matching over 9 bases. The CDR3 is 18 residues long. V was clipped by 0 bases and J by 4 bases; unmatched bases: 11. From germline, CDR1 is MGHRA and CDR2 YSYEKL. Here the CDR3 DNA reads TGCGCCAGCAGCCAAGATATGGGGCCGGGACAGGGACCAGATACGCAGTATTTT. It is translated as CASSQDMGPGQGPDTQYF.

This clonotype was detected only a few times. V is TRBV5-5 and J is TRBJ2-3; 10 bases are shared with TRBD2. There are 15 residues in the CDR3. Germline V CDR1 and CDR2: SGHKS, YYEKEE (reference sequence). V was pared by 5 bases and J by 5 bases, with 8 bases of the junction left unmatched. The CDR3 sequence is CASRLLAGYRDTQYF. The CDR3 bases are TGTGCCAGCAGGCTACTAGCGGGATATCGAGATACGCAGTATTTT.

Ten or more counts support this clonotype. The chain employs TRBV18 and TRBJ1-2, with 8 bases that match TRBD1. This CDR3 is built from 16 residues. CDR1 and CDR2 from the germline V gene are KGHSH and LQKENI. J was trimmed by 6 bases and V by 4 bases; bases with no gene match: 13. DNA of the CDR3: TGTGCCAGCTCACTCCTACCGGCCACAGGGGGGAATGGCTACACCTTC. This sequence encodes CASSLLPATGGNGYTF. The full variable domain, completed using reference TRBV18 and TRBJ1-2, is NAGVMQNPRHLVRRRGQEARLRCSPMKGHSHVYWYRQLPEEGLKFMVYLQKENIIDESGMPKERFSAEFPKEGPSILRIQQVVRGDSAAYFCASSLLPATGGNGYTFGSGTRLTVV.

The chain couples TRBV27 to TRBJ2-2; D perhaps matches TRBD2 (6 bases). Germline V lookup: CDR1 MNHEY, CDR2 SMNVEV (reference sequence). CDR3 length: 16 amino acids. Trimming cost V 3 bases and J 4 bases, with 15 bases left between them. In DNA, the CDR3 is TGTGCCAGCAGTTTTCTGCAGTTCGGGGGCACCGGGGAGCTGTTTTTT. Its protein is CASSFLQFGGTGELFF.

The chain employs TRBV20-1 and TRBJ2-7; TRBD2 matches at 9 bases. This CDR3 has 14 amino acids. J gave up 1 base and V 5 bases, and 6 bases lay outside the gene matches. Germline CDR1 is DFQATT and CDR2 is SNEGSKA (reference sequence). CDR3 sequence (DNA): TGCAGTGCTTTTCCTAGCGGGATTTCCTACGAGCAGTACTTC. It specifies CSAFPSGISYEQYF.

The chain combines TRBV20-1 with TRBJ2-1; D may be TRBD2 (6 bases). V dropped 0 bases and J dropped 4 bases, with 13 bases sitting between them. The CDR3 loop spans 15 amino acids. Germline V gives CDR1 DFQATT, CDR2 SNEGSKA (reference sequence). In nucleotides, the CDR3 is TGCAGTGCTAGAGATAGGAGGGCTGTTTACAATGAGCAGTTCTTC. Its protein product is CSARDRRAVYNEQFF.

This clonotype was detected many times. The rearrangement uses TRBV18 and TRBJ1-1; no reliable D call. Trimming removed 3 bases from V and 2 bases from J, with 4 bases in between. Germline V lookup: CDR1 KGHSH, CDR2 LQKENI. The CDR3 has 12 residues. CDR3 DNA: TGTGCCAGCTCACCGCACAACACTGAAGCTTTCTTT. This encodes CASSPHNTEAFF.

As regards this clonotype: A read error may be the cause here, since a much bigger clone is one base away. The chain combines TRBV20-1 with TRBJ2-7; 9 positions match TRBD2. This CDR3 is built from 16 residues. Germline V lookup: CDR1 DFQATT, CDR2 SNEGSKA (reference sequence). The chain's CDR3 is CCARDPVIAGAYEQYF. The DNA of the CDR3 is TGCTGTGCTAGAGATCCAGTAATAGCGGGAGCCTACGAGCAGTACTTC.

This clonotype was recorded once. The chain is built from TRBV20-1 and TRBJ2-2; 7 positions agree with TRBD1. Germline lookup yields CDR1 DFQATT and CDR2 SNEGSKA (reference sequence). With 6 bases clipped from V and 3 bases from J, the junction kept 10 bases outside the gene matches. CDR3 size: 15 residues. The CDR3 here is CSAQGTDYDTGELFF. CDR3 coding DNA: TGCAGTGCCCAAGGGACAGACTACGACACCGGGGAGCTGTTTTTT.

The rearrangement uses TRBV20-1 and TRBJ2-3; no firm D call. Germline lookup yields CDR1 DFQATT and CDR2 SNEGSKA (reference sequence). This CDR3 spans 13 amino acids. V lost 0 bases, J lost 0 bases, and 4 bases lay in between. The DNA for the CDR3 is TGCAGTGCTAGAGATTCTAGCACAGATACGCAGTATTTT. The encoded protein is CSARDSSTDTQYF.

The chain recombines TRBV11-2 with TRBJ2-1, with 10 nucleotides matching TRBD2. Germline lookup yields CDR1 SGHAT and CDR2 FQNNGV. Unmatched junction bases numbered 5, after V lost 5 bases and J lost 10 bases. The CDR3 sequence is 13 residues long. The DNA of the CDR3 is TGTGCCAGCAGCCGAGCGGGGGGGGAGGAGCAGTTCTTC. The encoded protein is CASSRAGGEEQFF.

This clonotype came up a few times. V gene TRBV20-1 combines with J gene TRBJ2-3; D ambiguous. This CDR3 has 14 amino acids. Trimming took 1 base from V and 4 from J, leaving 12 bases between them. Per germline, CDR1 DFQATT and CDR2 SNEGSKA (reference sequence). Here the CDR3 reads CSARVPQAPDTQYF. The DNA of the CDR3 is TGCAGTGCTAGAGTCCCCCAGGCCCCAGATACGCAGTATTTT.

This clonotype was counted many times. V usage is TRBV5-5 and J usage is TRBJ1-4; tentative D call: TRBD1 (5 bases). The V gene's germline CDR1 is SGHKS and CDR2 YYEKEE (reference sequence). The length of the CDR3 is 15 residues. Trimming took off 0 bases at V and 7 bases at J, with 13 bases between the two ends. CDR3 residues: CASSLVAGVAEKLFF. For the CDR3, the DNA is TGTGCCAGCAGCTTGGTTGCGGGGGTGGCTGAAAAACTGTTTTTT. Variable domain in full (rest from reference TRBV5-5 and TRBJ1-4): DAGVTQSPTHLIKTRGQQVTLRCSPISGHKSVSWYQQVLGQGPQFIFQYYEKEERGRGNFPDRFSARQFPNYSSELNVNALLLGDSALYLCASSLVAGVAEKLFFGSGTQLSVL.

There are many counts of this clonotype. This chain joins TRBV3-1 and TRBJ2-2; TRBD1 matches at 7 bases. From germline, CDR1 is LGHDT and CDR2 YNNKEL (reference sequence). CDR3 length equals 16 residues. The V and J ends lost 7 bases and 2 bases, in that order; junction bases with no gene match: 10. The CDR3 loop is CASNLRQGTNTGELFF. For the CDR3, the DNA is TGTGCCAGCAACCTGAGACAGGGTACCAACACCGGGGAGCTGTTTTTT.

This clonotype appeared a single time. The V call is TRBV10-3, the J call TRBJ2-2; no firm D call. Trimming removed 0 bases from V and 6 bases from J, with 5 bases in between. Germline CDR1 reads ENHRY; CDR2 reads SYGVKD. There are 13 residues in the CDR3. The CDR3 coding sequence is TGTGCCATCAGTGAGTCGACTCCCGGGGAGCTGTTTTTT. Translated, it gives CAISESTPGELFF.

This chain joins TRBV5-8 and TRBJ1-5; the D gene is possibly TRBD1 (5 bases). The V gene lost 3 bases and the J gene lost 7 bases, with 8 bases spanning the gap. This CDR3 spans 12 amino acids. The V gene's germline CDR1 is SGHTS and CDR2 YDEGEE. The CDR3 coding sequence is TGTGCCAGCAGCTCGGGGGTCCAGCCCCAGCATTTT. As protein: CASSSGVQPQHF.